This entry lists 18 T cell receptor beta chains sequenced from one sample in a study of CD8 T cell repertoires and HIV-1 epitope variants. Assay: immunoSEQ multiplex PCR; the TCRdb copy retains only in-frame clones and omits some. Among around 5,000 clones, about 70% were seen once, and the ten largest hold about 44%. These TCRs' antigens remain unknown. The sequencing sample was made of cultured CD8+ T cells derived from PBMCs. These receptors were obtained from a male donor with HIV.

The chain couples TRBV28 to TRBJ2-5, with D tentatively TRBD1 or TRBD2 (5 bases each). Germline-derived CDR1 and CDR2 are MDHEN and SYDVKM. V lost 6 bases, J lost 5 bases, and 13 bases lay in between. There are 13 residues in the CDR3. CDR3 sequence (DNA): TGTGCCAGCAGCCCCCGGGGCGTGGAGACCCAGTACTTC. It translates to CASSPRGVETQYF.

The chain is built from TRBV28 and TRBJ2-1, with 13 nucleotides matching TRBD2. V lost 5 bases to trimming and J lost 9 bases; unmatched junction nucleotides: 10. This CDR3 has 16 residues. Germline-derived CDR1 and CDR2 are MDHEN and SYDVKM. This CDR3 is CASSPLLAGGRFEQFF. The CDR3 DNA sequence: TGTGCCAGCAGTCCGTTACTAGCGGGAGGGAGATTTGAGCAGTTCTTC.

The rearrangement joins TRBV28 to TRBJ1-1, with 9 nucleotides matching TRBD1. Germline assignment: CDR1 MDHEN and CDR2 SYDVKM. CDR3 length equals 14 residues. Trimming at V came to 2 bases and at J to 5 bases, leaving 3 bases not matched to a gene. CDR3 bases: TGTGCCAGCAGTTTACAGGACAGGGGAACTGAAGCTTTCTTT. Its translation: CASSLQDRGTEAFF.

V is TRBV6-6 and J is TRBJ2-7; possible D gene TRBD1, 5 bases. Trimming pared 0 bases from V and 3 bases from J, leaving 12 bases between. Germline lookup yields CDR1 MNHNY and CDR2 SVGAGI (reference sequence). CDR3 length: 15 amino acids. As DNA, the CDR3 is TGTGCCAGCAGTTACTCGCCAGGGTTAGACTACGAGCAGTACTTC. This sequence encodes CASSYSPGLDYEQYF.

This clone turned up a few times. At one boundary the junction diverges from the germline segment, which might be a read error. The J gene is TRBJ2-1, the V gene TRBV5-4, with D tentatively TRBD2 (6 bases). Germline CDR1 SGHNT, CDR2 YYREEE (reference sequence). This CDR3 is 16 amino acids long. CDR3 DNA sequence: TGTGCCAGCAGCTCTGGAGGGCAGGGACCCTATAATGAGCAGTTCTTC. This translates into CASSSGGQGPYNEQFF. Looking up the rest from reference TRBV5-4 and TRBJ2-1 gives the full variable domain: ETGVTQSPTHLIKTRGQQVTLRCSSQSGHNTVSWYQQALGQGPQFIFQYYREEENGRGNFPPRFSGLQFPNYSSELNVNALELDDSALYLCASSSGGQGPYNEQFFGPGTRLTVL.

This clone was counted a few times. The chain combines TRBV5-4 with TRBJ2-7; possibly TRBD1 for D (7 bases). The V end was cut by 2 bases, the J end by 6 bases, with 12 bases between. Germline V CDR1 and CDR2: SGHNT, YYREEE (reference sequence). The CDR3 is 13 amino acids. This CDR3 reads CASSFQGGSEQYF. The CDR3, as DNA: TGTGCCAGCAGCTTCCAGGGGGGATCCGAGCAGTACTTC. Full variable domain (rest looked up from reference TRBV5-4 and TRBJ2-7): ETGVTQSPTHLIKTRGQQVTLRCSSQSGHNTVSWYQQALGQGPQFIFQYYREEENGRGNFPPRFSGLQFPNYSSELNVNALELDDSALYLCASSFQGGSEQYFGPGTRLTVT.

V and J are TRBV28 and TRBJ2-7, with 8 nucleotides matching TRBD1. The germline gives CDR1 MDHEN, CDR2 SYDVKM. This CDR3 has 13 residues. After removal of 2 bases from V and 6 bases from J, the junction contained 3 bases not matched to a gene. DNA of the CDR3: TGTGCCAGCAGTTTAACAGGGGGGTCCGAGCAGTACTTC. Protein: CASSLTGGSEQYF.

The gene calls are TRBV25-1 and TRBJ2-5; perhaps TRBD1 as D (7 bases). V shed 0 bases and J shed 8 bases, with 19 bases lying between them. The CDR3 extends over 16 amino acids. Germline CDR1 MGHDK, CDR2 SYGVNS. The CDR3 nucleotides are TGTGCCAGCAGTGAATACGATACAGGGGACTCAGGAACCCAGTACTTC. Translating it yields CASSEYDTGDSGTQYF.

This clone was detected a few times. V usage is TRBV5-4 and J usage is TRBJ1-2, with TRBD1 matching 8 bases. This CDR3 spans 18 amino acids. Trimming took 5 bases from V and 4 from J; bases not matched to a gene: 19. Germline V gene data show CDR1 as SGHNT and CDR2 as YYREEE (reference sequence). CDR3 nucleotide sequence: TGTGCCAGCAGACGTTCTTCGGAACTCAGGGGGCCAGTCTATGGCTACACCTTC. Protein product: CASRRSSELRGPVYGYTF. Together with reference TRBV5-4 and TRBJ1-2, the CDR3 gives the full variable domain: ETGVTQSPTHLIKTRGQQVTLRCSSQSGHNTVSWYQQALGQGPQFIFQYYREEENGRGNFPPRFSGLQFPNYSSELNVNALELDDSALYLCASRRSSELRGPVYGYTFGSGTRLTVV.

This clone rates as hyperexpanded. This rearrangement joins TRBV15 to TRBJ1-2, with a weak D call TRBD1 (5 bases). The CDR3 is made up of 16 amino acids. The V end lost 0 bases, the J end lost 4 bases, and 15 bases lay between the germline ends. Germline loops: CDR1 LNHNV, CDR2 YYDKDF (reference sequence). CDR3 nucleotide sequence: TGTGCCACCAGCAGAGATCGGGGGACCCAGGTCTATGGCTACACCTTC. Translation gives CATSRDRGTQVYGYTF.

The chain couples TRBV19 to TRBJ1-3; D call uncertain. There are 15 residues in the CDR3. Trimming took off 6 bases at V and 0 bases at J, with 12 bases between the two ends. Germline V gene lookup returns CDR1 LNHDA and CDR2 SQIVND (reference sequence). DNA for the CDR3: TGTGCCAGTAGCCAATACTCCGACTCTGGAAACACCATATATTTT. Translation: CASSQYSDSGNTIYF.

The CDR3 here is CASSLRNLNTEAFF. The CDR3 nucleotides are TGTGCCAGCAGCTTAAGGAACCTGAACACTGAAGCTTTCTTT. This sequence joins TRBV7-2 and TRBJ1-1; no definite D call. The V and J ends lost 2 bases and 0 bases respectively, with 7 bases between them. The CDR3 length is 14 residues. Germline values: CDR1 SGHTA, CDR2 FQGNSA.

The chain combines TRBV30 with TRBJ2-7; maybe TRBD2 (5 bases). Germline-derived CDR1 and CDR2 are GTSNPN and SVGIG (reference sequence). The length of the CDR3 is 12 residues. Trimming took off 3 bases at V and 12 bases at J, with 18 bases between the two ends. The CDR3 DNA reads as TGTGCCTGGAGGCTCCCGGGAACCAACGGGTACTTC. Its protein is CAWRLPGTNGYF.

The chain links TRBV10-3 to TRBJ1-1, with TRBD1 matching 7 bases. The CDR3 is 16 residues long. The V segment lost 4 bases and the J segment 7 bases; nucleotides outside the gene matches: 15. Germline V gene lookup returns CDR1 ENHRY and CDR2 SYGVKD. The CDR3 sequence is CAISAGDAGTADEAFF. As DNA, the CDR3 is TGTGCCATCAGTGCCGGAGACGCGGGGACAGCTGATGAAGCTTTCTTT.

This sequence joins TRBV19 and TRBJ2-7, with D unresolved. Looked up from germline, CDR1 is LNHDA and CDR2 is SQIVND (reference sequence). The V gene lost 6 bases and the J gene lost 2 bases, with 11 bases spanning the gap. This CDR3 region has 13 residues. The CDR3 protein is CASRDPGAYEQYF. The CDR3 bases are TGTGCCAGTAGGGACCCTGGCGCCTACGAGCAGTACTTC.

This clone was observed a few times. The chain combines TRBV4-3 with TRBJ2-2, with D unclear. V lost 0 bases to trimming and J lost 6 bases, with 11 bases between them. The CDR3 totals 15 residues. Germline V CDR1 and CDR2: LGHNA, YSLEER. The CDR3, as DNA: TGCGCCAGCAGCCAAGATCGGCATCTCCCCGGGGAGCTGTTTTTT. Translation: CASSQDRHLPGELFF.

As to this clone: One junction end disagrees with the germline gene, perhaps due to a read error. The V and J genes are TRBV7-9 and TRBJ1-5; maybe TRBD1 (5 bases). CDR1 is SEHNR, CDR2 FQNEAQ, per germline (reference sequence). The CDR3 length is 17 residues. The CDR3 reads CASSPYPGGLSNQPQHF. The CDR3 DNA reads as TGCGCCAGCAGCCCTTACCCGGGGGGGTTGAGCAATCAGCCCCAGCATTTT.

The rearrangement joins TRBV25-1 to TRBJ2-5, with D perhaps TRBD1 (5 bases). The V and J ends lost 6 bases and 4 bases respectively, with 9 bases between them. This CDR3 region has 12 residues. CDR1 is MGHDK and CDR2 is SYGVNS in the germline V gene. For the CDR3, the DNA is TGTGCCAGCAGGGGGCGCTTAGAGACCCAGTACTTC. This translates into CASRGRLETQYF.